The 3 T cell receptor beta chains presented below share a single source sample, sequenced in a study of shared clonotypes between healthy human individuals. The table came from immunoSEQ multiplex PCR; TCRdb's copy has only in-frame clones and leaves some out. The data show about 2.3 million clones, just over 90% seen once. Sequencing input: naive CD4+ T cells from PBMCs. This sample's subset: CD45RA+ positively selected. Source of these receptors: a man younger than 35 in good health. Some clones in this sample may be carry-over from other donors' samples.

This rearrangement joins TRBV6-1 to TRBJ2-2; maybe TRBD2 (6 bases). Germline CDR1 MNHNS, CDR2 SASEGT. The CDR3 has 15 amino acids. The V and J ends lost 4 bases and 0 bases respectively, with 9 bases between them. The CDR3 sequence is CASSVWGANTGELFF. For the CDR3, the DNA is TGTGCCAGCAGTGTATGGGGGGCGAACACCGGGGAGCTGTTTTTT.

The chain employs TRBV7-9 and TRBJ2-6; D unresolved. Trimming left V 2 bases short and J 2 bases short, with 7 bases between. The CDR3 has 15 residues. Germline V gives CDR1 SEHNR, CDR2 FQNEAQ (reference sequence). This CDR3 reads CASSLLETGANVLTF. The CDR3 nucleotides are TGTGCCAGCAGCTTATTGGAAACTGGGGCCAACGTCCTGACTTTC.

V is TRBV27 and J is TRBJ2-3; 7 positions match TRBD2. Germline V gene lookup returns CDR1 MNHEY and CDR2 SMNVEV (reference sequence). This CDR3 has 14 amino acids. V trimming: 6 bases; J trimming: 2 bases; junction bases outside the gene matches: 5. CDR3: CASRDLADTDTQYF. CDR3 in DNA: TGTGCCAGCAGGGATCTAGCGGACACAGATACGCAGTATTTT.